Below are 10 T cell receptor beta chains sequenced from a single sample in a study of TIL therapy for anti-PD-1-resistant metastatic lung cancer. This was the immunoSEQ v3 assay. Sequencing used immunoSEQ multiplex PCR; TCRdb keeps in-frame clones, though not all of them. The table records approximately 87,000 clones, less than 70% of them present only once. Time point noted: pre-treatment sample, taken before nivolumab and TIL therapy. The tumor samples were excised metastases, mostly pleural nodules or supraclavicular lymph nodes. Sequenced here: tumor tissue, sampled at baseline. The receptor source for this set is a person aged 25 to 85 with non-small cell lung cancer.

This chain connects TRBV10-3 to TRBJ2-4; D is ambiguous. V was clipped by 2 bases and J by 9 bases, with 8 bases between them. This CDR3 is built from 12 residues. Germline V lookup: CDR1 ENHRY, CDR2 SYGVKD. The CDR3 protein is CAISEVGSIQYF. The DNA for the CDR3 is TGTGCCATCAGTGAGGTAGGAAGCATTCAGTACTTC.

The chain carries TRBV7-3 and TRBJ2-2, with D tentatively TRBD1 or TRBD2 (6 bases each). Trimming removed 2 bases from V and 0 bases from J, with 10 bases in between. Germline CDR1 is SGHTA and CDR2 is FQGTGA. CDR3 length: 16 amino acids. CDR3 residues: CASSLGGTTNTGELFF. The CDR3 bases are TGTGCCAGCAGCTTAGGCGGGACAACGAACACCGGGGAGCTGTTTTTT.

V usage is TRBV20-1 and J usage is TRBJ1-5, with a tentative D call TRBD1 (5 bases). This CDR3 has 13 residues. Germline V gene lookup returns CDR1 DFQATT and CDR2 SNEGSKA (reference sequence). Trimming shortened V by 3 bases and J by 9 bases, and 15 bases separated the two germline ends. In DNA, the CDR3 is TGCAGTGCTAGTGGGGGGGGACTAGGGCCCCAGCATTTT. It specifies CSASGGGLGPQHF.

This chain links TRBV21-1 with TRBJ2-5; the D segment call TRBD1 is taken from the table without a DNA check. TRBV21-1 counts as a pseudogene. This CDR3 has 18 residues. CDR3 protein: CATSATVIGTGVQETQYF. CDR3 nucleotide sequence: TGTGCCACCTCAGCAACAGTAATAGGGACAGGGGTCCAAGAGACCCAGTACTTC.

This chain uses TRBV7-2 with TRBJ2-5, with TRBD1 matching over 7 bases. V gave up 5 bases and J gave up 1 base; unmatched junction bases: 4. The CDR3 is 14 amino acids. Germline values: CDR1 SGHTA, CDR2 FQGNSA. The CDR3 coding sequence is TGTGCCAGCAGCAACCGACAGGGCCAAGAGACCCAGTACTTC. It specifies CASSNRQGQETQYF.

The CDR3 bases are TGTGCCAGCAGCTTAAACCCTCCGGGGCAGGGTGGGGACGAGCAGTACTTC. Translating gives CASSLNPPGQGGDEQYF. The V call is TRBV7-3, the J call TRBJ2-7; possibly TRBD1 or TRBD2 for D (5 bases each). Germline CDR1 SGHTA, CDR2 FQGTGA. Trimming shortened V by 1 base and J by 5 bases, and 21 bases separated the two germline ends. CDR3 size: 17 residues.

The gene calls are TRBV18 and TRBJ2-7; tentatively, D is TRBD1 or TRBD2 (5 bases each). The CDR3 length is 13 residues. From germline, CDR1 is KGHSH and CDR2 LQKENI. With 0 bases removed from V and 5 bases from J, the gap between germline ends came to 8 bases. The CDR3 bases are TGTGCCAGCTCACCACCCCGGGGCCACGAGCAGTACTTC. Residues: CASSPPRGHEQYF.

This chain links TRBV9 with TRBJ2-5, with D perhaps TRBD1 (6 bases). Trimming took 0 bases from V and 2 from J, leaving 8 bases between them. The CDR3 totals 14 residues. Germline V CDR1 and CDR2: SGDLS, YYNGEE. In nucleotides, the CDR3 is TGTGCCAGCAGCGTAGGGACAGCGCAAGAGACCCAGTACTTC. It specifies CASSVGTAQETQYF.

The chain is built from TRBV7-3 and TRBJ1-6; D gene ambiguous. Germline V gives CDR1 SGHTA, CDR2 FQGTGA. The CDR3 loop spans 16 amino acids. V was shortened by 2 bases and J by 0 bases, with 8 bases between the two germline ends. CDR3 DNA: TGTGCCAGCAGCTTATACGGGAGCTCCTATAATTCACCCCTCCACTTT. It specifies CASSLYGSSYNSPLHF.

The chain couples TRBV20-1 to TRBJ2-4; 7 bases align to TRBD2. Germline V lookup: CDR1 DFQATT, CDR2 SNEGSKA (reference sequence). This CDR3 comprises 11 residues. Unmatched junction bases numbered 9, after V lost 4 bases and J lost 15 bases. CDR3: CSATQSSGGYF. As DNA, the CDR3 is TGCAGTGCTACCCAATCGTCGGGGGGGTACTTC.